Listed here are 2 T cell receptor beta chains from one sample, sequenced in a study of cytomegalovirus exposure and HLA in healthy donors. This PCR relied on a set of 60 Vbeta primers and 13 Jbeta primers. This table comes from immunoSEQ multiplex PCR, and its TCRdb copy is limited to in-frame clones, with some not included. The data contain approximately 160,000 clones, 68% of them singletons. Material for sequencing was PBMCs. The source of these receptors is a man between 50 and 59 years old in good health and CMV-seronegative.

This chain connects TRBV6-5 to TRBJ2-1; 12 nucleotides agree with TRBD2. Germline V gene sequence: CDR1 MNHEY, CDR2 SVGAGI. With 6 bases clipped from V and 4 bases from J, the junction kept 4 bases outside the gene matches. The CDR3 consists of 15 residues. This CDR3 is CASSTSGGQYNEQFF. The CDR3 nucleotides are TGTGCCAGCAGCACTAGCGGGGGGCAGTACAATGAGCAGTTCTTC.

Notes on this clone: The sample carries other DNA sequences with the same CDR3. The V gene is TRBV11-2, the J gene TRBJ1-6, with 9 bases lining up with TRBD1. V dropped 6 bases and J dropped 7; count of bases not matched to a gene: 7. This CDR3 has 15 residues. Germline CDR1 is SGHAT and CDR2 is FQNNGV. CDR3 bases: TGTGCCAGCAGTAAGGGGACAGGGAGCAATTCACCCCTCCACTTT. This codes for CASSKGTGSNSPLHF.